The source of this T cell receptor (beta chain) is a study of human T cells and chemical hapten exposure. With 4 bases clipped from V and 9 bases from J, the junction kept 13 bases outside the gene matches. The germline CDR1 and CDR2 sequences are SQVTM and ANQGSEA. The CDR3 spans 14 residues. Time point here: healthy volunteer bleed at 2 weeks. Extraction of total RNA was performed on unfractionated whole blood. This clonotype was detected ten times or more. The antigen remains undetermined. Individual cDNA molecules each carried unique molecular identifiers attached by the library. TCRdb independently ran MiXCR on the RACE reads; one entry per CDR3 protein. The table has tens of thousands of distinct CDR3 sequences, 3.5% to 4.5% seen once. Whole-study findings and limits: Sensitizing with DPC caused no change in TCRs above 1 in 1000 frequency.

This clonotype was sampled from a female donor in good health. Some clones in this sample may be carry-over from other donors' samples. Sequencing was carried out using whole blood. V gene TRBV29-1 combines with J gene TRBJ2-7; 9 bases match TRBD1. CDR3 loop: CSVGKQGAHIGQYF. The CDR3 DNA reads TGCAGCGTTGGGAAACAGGGGGCGCATATCGGGCAGTACTTC.